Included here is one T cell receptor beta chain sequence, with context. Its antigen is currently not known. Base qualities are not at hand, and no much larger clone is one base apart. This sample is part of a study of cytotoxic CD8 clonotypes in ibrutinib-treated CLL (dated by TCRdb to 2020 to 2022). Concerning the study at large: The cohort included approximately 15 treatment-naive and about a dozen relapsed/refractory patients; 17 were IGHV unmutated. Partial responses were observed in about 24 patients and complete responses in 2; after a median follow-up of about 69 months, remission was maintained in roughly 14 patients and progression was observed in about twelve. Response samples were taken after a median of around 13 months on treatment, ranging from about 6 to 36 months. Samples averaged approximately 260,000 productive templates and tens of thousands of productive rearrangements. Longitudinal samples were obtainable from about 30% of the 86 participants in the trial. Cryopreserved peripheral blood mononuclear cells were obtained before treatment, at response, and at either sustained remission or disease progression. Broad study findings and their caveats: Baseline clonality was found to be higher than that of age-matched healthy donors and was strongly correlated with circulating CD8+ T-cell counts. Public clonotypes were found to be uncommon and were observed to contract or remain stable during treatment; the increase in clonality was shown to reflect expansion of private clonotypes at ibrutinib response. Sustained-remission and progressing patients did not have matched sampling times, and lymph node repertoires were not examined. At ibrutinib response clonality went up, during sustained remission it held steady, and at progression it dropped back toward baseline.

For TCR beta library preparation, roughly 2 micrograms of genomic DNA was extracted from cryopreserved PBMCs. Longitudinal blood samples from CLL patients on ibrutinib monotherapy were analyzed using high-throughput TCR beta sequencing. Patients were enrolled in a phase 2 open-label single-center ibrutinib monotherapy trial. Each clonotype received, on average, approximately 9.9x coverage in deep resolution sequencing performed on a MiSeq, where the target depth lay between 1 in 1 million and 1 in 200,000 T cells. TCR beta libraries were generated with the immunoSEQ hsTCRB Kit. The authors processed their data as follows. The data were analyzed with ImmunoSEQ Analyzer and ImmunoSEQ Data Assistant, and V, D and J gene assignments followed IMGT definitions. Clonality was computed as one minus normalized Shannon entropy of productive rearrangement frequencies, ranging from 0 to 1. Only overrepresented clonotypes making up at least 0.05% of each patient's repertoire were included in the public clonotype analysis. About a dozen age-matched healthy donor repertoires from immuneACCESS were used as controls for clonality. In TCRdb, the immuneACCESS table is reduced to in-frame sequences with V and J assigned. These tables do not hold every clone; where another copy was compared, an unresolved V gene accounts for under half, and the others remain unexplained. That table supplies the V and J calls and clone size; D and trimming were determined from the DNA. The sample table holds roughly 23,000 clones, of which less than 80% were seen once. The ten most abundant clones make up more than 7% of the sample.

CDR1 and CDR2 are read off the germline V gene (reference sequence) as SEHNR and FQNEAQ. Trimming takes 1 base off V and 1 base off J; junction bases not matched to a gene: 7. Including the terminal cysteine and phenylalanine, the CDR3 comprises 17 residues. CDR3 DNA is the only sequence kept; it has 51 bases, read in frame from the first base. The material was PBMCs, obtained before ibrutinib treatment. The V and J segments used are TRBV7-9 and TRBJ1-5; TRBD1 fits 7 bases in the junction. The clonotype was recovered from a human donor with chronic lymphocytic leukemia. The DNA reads TGTGCCAGCAGCTTAGGAACGGCAGGGGGAAGCAATCAGCCCCAGCATTTT. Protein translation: CASSLGTAGGSNQPQHF.